What follows describes a single TCR beta chain. In germline, CDR1 is SGHDN, CDR2 FVKESK. Trimming shortened V by 0 bases and J by 3 bases, and 15 bases separated the two germline ends. This CDR3 spans 16 amino acids. This sample was included in a study of shared T cell receptors in the human thymus. The table came from immunoSEQ multiplex PCR; TCRdb's copy has only in-frame clones and leaves some out. The data show 500,000 to 550,000 clones, more than 75% seen once. In addition, the sample was reused for a study of human thymus T cells. That paper adds: Resections from corrective heart surgery supplied the thymus tissue. In unrelated individuals, thymic repertoires overlapped highly, according to related research.

The origin of this receptor is a boy in the first two years of life with a congenital heart defect. Sequencing was done on a sample of thymocytes. This chain connects TRBV14 to TRBJ2-7, with TRBD2 as a possible D gene (5 bases). CDR3 amino acids: CASSQERRQRYYEQYF. In DNA, the CDR3 is TGTGCCAGCAGCCAAGAGAGGAGGCAGCGATACTACGAGCAGTACTTC.